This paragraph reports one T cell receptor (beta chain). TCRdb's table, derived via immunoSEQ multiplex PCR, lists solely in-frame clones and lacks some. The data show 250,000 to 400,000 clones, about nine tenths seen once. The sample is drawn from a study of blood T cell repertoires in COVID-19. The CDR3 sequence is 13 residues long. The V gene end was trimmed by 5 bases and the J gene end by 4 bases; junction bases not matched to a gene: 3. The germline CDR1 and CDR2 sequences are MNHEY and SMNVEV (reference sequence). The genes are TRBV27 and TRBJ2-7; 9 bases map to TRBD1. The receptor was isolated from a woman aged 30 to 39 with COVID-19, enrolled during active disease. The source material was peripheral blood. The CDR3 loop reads CASSKTGGYEQYF. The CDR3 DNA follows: TGTGCCAGCAGTAAGACAGGGGGGTACGAGCAGTACTTC.